The rows below give T cell receptor beta chains drawn from one sample of a study of shared clonotypes between healthy human individuals. Libraries were prepared by immunoSEQ multiplex PCR; TCRdb keeps only in-frame clonotypes and omits some of them. The data contain 2 million to 2.5 million clones, under 97% of them seen just once; the ten biggest clones take up around 0.13%. Sequencing was carried out using naive CD4+ T cells sorted from blood. The receptors shown here come from a man younger than 30 in good health. Each CDR3 is given with its conserved first and last residue. The order of the fields is D gene, J gene, V gene, CDR3 DNA, CDR3 protein. D genes are given only for firm matches.

D: .; J: TRBJ1-1; V: TRBV7-3; DNA: TGTGCCAGCAGCCAAACAGGGACCACTGAAGCTTTCTTT; CDR3: CASSQTGTTEAFF
D: .; J: TRBJ2-1; V: TRBV11-2; DNA: TGTGCCAGCAGCTTATCTCGTCGGGGACAGCAGTTCTTC; CDR3: CASSLSRRGQQFF
D: .; J: TRBJ1-5; V: TRBV6-5; DNA: TGTGCCAGCAGTTACGGCCGGGATTCCAATCAGCCCCAGCATTTT; CDR3: CASSYGRDSNQPQHF
D: TRBD1; J: TRBJ1-1; V: TRBV7-3; DNA: TGTGCCAGCAGACAGACAGGGGGCAATGAAGCTTTCTTT; CDR3: CASRQTGGNEAFF
D: .; J: TRBJ1-2; V: TRBV5-5; DNA: TGTGCCAGCAGCTTGGACCCTAACTATGGCTACACCTTC; CDR3: CASSLDPNYGYTF
D: .; J: TRBJ1-5; V: TRBV28; DNA: TGTGCCAGCAGTTTATCGGGGGGGGACAATCAGCCCCAGCATTTT; CDR3: CASSLSGGDNQPQHF
D: TRBD1; J: TRBJ2-2; V: TRBV2; DNA: TGTGCCAGCAGTCAAGGGACAGGTTCGAACACCGGGGAGCTGTTTTTT; CDR3: CASSQGTGSNTGELFF
D: TRBD2; J: TRBJ2-3; V: TRBV7-8; DNA: TGTGCCAGCAGTCCGGGGTGGCGGGAGGGCACAGATACGCAGTATTTT; CDR3: CASSPGWREGTDTQYF
D: TRBD1; J: TRBJ2-2; V: TRBV11-2; DNA: TGTGCCAGCAGCCGCGACAGGGGGGACACCGGGGAGCTGTTTTTT; CDR3: CASSRDRGDTGELFF
D: .; J: TRBJ2-7; V: TRBV20-1; DNA: TGCAGTGCTGCTAGCAGCTACGAGCAGTACTTC; CDR3: CSAASSYEQYF
D: TRBD1; J: TRBJ2-7; V: TRBV15; DNA: TGTGCCACCAGCAGAGAGGGGACAGCCTACGAGCAGTACTTC; CDR3: CATSREGTAYEQYF
D: TRBD1; J: TRBJ2-2; V: TRBV5-1; DNA: TGCGCCAGCAGCTCGGGGACAGCGAACACCGGGGAGCTGTTTTTT; CDR3: CASSSGTANTGELFF
D: TRBD1; J: TRBJ1-2; V: TRBV5-1; DNA: TGCGCCAGCAGCTCCGACAGGGGGCAGGATGGCTACACCTTC; CDR3: CASSSDRGQDGYTF
D: TRBD1; J: TRBJ1-6; V: TRBV5-6; DNA: TGTGCCAGCAGCCGGGACAGGGATTCACCCCTCCACTTT; CDR3: CASSRDRDSPLHF
D: .; J: TRBJ2-3; V: TRBV7-9; DNA: TGTGCCAGCATCCCCAGGGTTTCCACTAGCACAGATACGCAGTATTTT; CDR3: CASIPRVSTSTDTQYF
D: .; J: TRBJ2-3; V: TRBV5-1; DNA: TGCGCCAGCAGCTTGGGGCAGCTCACAGATACGCAGTATTTT; CDR3: CASSLGQLTDTQYF
D: .; J: TRBJ2-3; V: TRBV10-3; DNA: TGTGCCATCAGTGATTACATCCCAGATACGCAGTATTTT; CDR3: CAISDYIPDTQYF
D: TRBD1; J: TRBJ2-1; V: TRBV6-5; DNA: TGTGCCAGCAGCAGGGGGAATGAGCAGTTCTTC; CDR3: CASSRGNEQFF
D: .; J: TRBJ2-6; V: TRBV18; DNA: TGTGCCAGCTCACCGGATTACAGGGTGTCAGGGGCCAACGTCCTGACTTTC; CDR3: CASSPDYRVSGANVLTF
D: TRBD2; J: TRBJ2-7; V: TRBV27; DNA: TGTGCCAGCAGTTTATCACGACTAGCGGATTACGAGCAGTACTTC; CDR3: CASSLSRLADYEQYF